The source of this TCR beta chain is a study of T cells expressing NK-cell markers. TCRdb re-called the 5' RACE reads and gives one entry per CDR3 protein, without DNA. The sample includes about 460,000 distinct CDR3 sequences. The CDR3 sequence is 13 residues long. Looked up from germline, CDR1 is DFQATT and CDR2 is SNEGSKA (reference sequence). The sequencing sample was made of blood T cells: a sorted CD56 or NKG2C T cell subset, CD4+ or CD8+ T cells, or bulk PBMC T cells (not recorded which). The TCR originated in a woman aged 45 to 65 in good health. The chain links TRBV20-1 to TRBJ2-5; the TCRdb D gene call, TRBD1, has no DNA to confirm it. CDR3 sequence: CSALNAGEETQYF.